Below, one T cell receptor (beta chain) is given with its context. The antigen is unknown. The V and J ends lost 6 bases and 6 bases respectively, with 11 bases between them. The CDR3 runs 12 residues. Germline V gene data show CDR1 as MDHEN and CDR2 as SYDVKM. The sample belongs to a study of response to subunit inactivated influenza vaccine. TCRdb independently ran MiXCR on the RT-PCR reads; one entry per CDR3 protein. This table has about 650,000 distinct CDR3 sequences, 12% to 15% appearing once. Study-level findings and limits: After each seasonal influenza vaccination, few new T cells are recruited, the authors suggested.

This material consisted of PBMCs from blood, taken around 14 days before vaccination. The origin of this receptor is a man aged 45-60 years who received an inactivated influenza vaccine. The V and J genes are TRBV28 and TRBJ1-1; D remains ambiguous. CDR3 bases: TGTGCCAGCAGCCCTAGTGGGCCTGAAGCTTTCTTT. Protein sequence: CASSPSGPEAFF. Based on the CDR3 plus reference TRBV28 and TRBJ1-1, the full variable domain is DVKVTQSSRYLVKRTGEKVFLECVQDMDHENMFWYRQDPGLGLRLIYFSYDVKMKEKGDIPEGYSVSREKKERFSLILESASTNQTSMYLCASSPSGPEAFFGQGTRLTVV.